These 3 T cell receptor beta chains share one sample of origin, sequenced in a study of PD-1 blockade in classical Hodgkin lymphoma. The data were produced by immunoSEQ multiplex PCR, yet TCRdb's version contains in-frame clones alone and is incomplete. In the table there are just over 15,000 clones, about 82% of which are singletons. Time point of the sample: newly diagnosed, previously untreated cHL patient sample. CD4+ T cells were purified from thawed PBMCs by magnetic negative selection. The sample taken for sequencing was CD4+ T cells from blood. The receptor source for this set is a human donor with classical Hodgkin lymphoma.

J is TRBJ2-1 and V is TRBV7-2; maybe TRBD1 (6 bases). Trimming shortened V by 5 bases and J by 1 base, and 12 bases separated the two germline ends. Germline-derived CDR1 and CDR2 are SGHTA and FQGNSA. This CDR3 is 15 amino acids long. The CDR3 DNA reads TGTGCCAGCAGCCCTCGGACAGATTCCTACAATGAGCAGTTCTTC. This codes for CASSPRTDSYNEQFF.

V usage is TRBV18 and J usage is TRBJ1-1; unclear D gene. The CDR3 is made up of 14 amino acids. V was cut by 2 bases and J by 5 bases, with 12 bases left in between. The germline CDR1 and CDR2 sequences are KGHSH and LQKENI. CDR3 protein: CASSPSGRGTEAFF. CDR3 in DNA: TGTGCCAGCTCACCAAGCGGTCGAGGGACTGAAGCTTTCTTT.

The V call is TRBV7-2, the J call TRBJ2-7; TRBD2 matches at 9 bases. The germline gives CDR1 SGHTA, CDR2 FQGNSA. The CDR3 is 16 residues long. V trimming: 5 bases; J trimming: 0 bases; junction bases outside the gene matches: 8. CDR3 in amino acids: CASSGRGREGSYEQYF. The CDR3 region has the DNA TGTGCCAGCAGCGGGAGGGGGCGGGAGGGCTCCTACGAGCAGTACTTC.